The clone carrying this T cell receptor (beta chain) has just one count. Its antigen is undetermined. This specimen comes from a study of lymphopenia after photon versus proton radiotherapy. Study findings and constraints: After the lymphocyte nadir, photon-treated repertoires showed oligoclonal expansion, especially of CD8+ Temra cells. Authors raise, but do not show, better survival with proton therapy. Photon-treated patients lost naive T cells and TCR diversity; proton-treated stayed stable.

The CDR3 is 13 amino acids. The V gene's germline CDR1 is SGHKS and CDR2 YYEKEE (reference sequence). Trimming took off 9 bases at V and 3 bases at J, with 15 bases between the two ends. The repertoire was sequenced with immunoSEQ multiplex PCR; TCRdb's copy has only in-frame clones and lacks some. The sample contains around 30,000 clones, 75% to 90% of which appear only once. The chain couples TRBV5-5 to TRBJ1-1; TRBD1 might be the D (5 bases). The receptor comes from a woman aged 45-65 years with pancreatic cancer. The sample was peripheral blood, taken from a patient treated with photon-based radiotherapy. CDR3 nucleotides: TGTGCCACTAAAGACAGTCTACACACTGAAGCTTTCTTT. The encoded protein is CATKDSLHTEAFF.